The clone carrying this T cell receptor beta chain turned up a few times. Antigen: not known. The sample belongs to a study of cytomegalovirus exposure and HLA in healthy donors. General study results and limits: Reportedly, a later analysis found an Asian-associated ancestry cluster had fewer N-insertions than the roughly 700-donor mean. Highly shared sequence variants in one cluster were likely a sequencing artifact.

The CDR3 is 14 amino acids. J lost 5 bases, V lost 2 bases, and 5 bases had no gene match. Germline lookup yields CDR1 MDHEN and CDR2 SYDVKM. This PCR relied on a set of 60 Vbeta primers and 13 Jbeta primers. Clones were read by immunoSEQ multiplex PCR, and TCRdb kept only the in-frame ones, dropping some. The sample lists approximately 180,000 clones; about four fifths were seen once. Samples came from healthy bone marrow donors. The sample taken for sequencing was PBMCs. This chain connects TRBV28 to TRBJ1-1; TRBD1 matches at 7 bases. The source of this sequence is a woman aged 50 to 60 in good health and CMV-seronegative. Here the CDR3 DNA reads TGTGCCAGCAGTTTAAAAGGGGGCAATACTGAAGCTTTCTTT. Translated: CASSLKGGNTEAFF.